This entry lists 10 T cell receptor beta chains sequenced from one sample in a study of T cells in localized non-small cell lung cancer. Some clones are missing from TCRdb's copy, which holds only in-frame ones; the method was immunoSEQ multiplex PCR. The data hold roughly 53,000 clones, with over 80% observed a single time. The source material was peripheral blood mononuclear cells, sampled before any cancer treatment. The receptors were gathered from a man aged 40-75 years with stage III lung adenocarcinoma.

This rearrangement joins TRBV11-3 to TRBJ2-5; D gene unclear. The CDR3 covers 16 residues. Trimming took off 1 base at V and 5 bases at J, with 17 bases between the two ends. Germline V gives CDR1 SGHNT, CDR2 YENEEA. The CDR3 bases are TGTGCCAGCAGCTTAGCGGCTAGTGTAGGTGTGGAGACCCAGTACTTC. Translated, it gives CASSLAASVGVETQYF.

The chain has TRBV7-3 and TRBJ2-5; D ambiguous. V gave up 5 bases and J gave up 5 bases, with 18 bases separating them. Germline lookup yields CDR1 SGHTA and CDR2 FQGTGA. This CDR3 has 15 amino acids. DNA of the CDR3: TGTGCCAGCAGCAACCATGGAGTGGCTGGGGAGACCCAGTACTTC. The encoded protein is CASSNHGVAGETQYF.

The chain uses TRBV6-5 and TRBJ2-7, with 7 nucleotides matching TRBD2. The CDR3 is made up of 15 amino acids. V trimming: 0 bases; J trimming: 2 bases; junction bases outside the gene matches: 4. Germline V lookup: CDR1 MNHEY, CDR2 SVGAGI. The CDR3 reads CASSYSTGGPYEQYF. CDR3 nucleotide sequence: TGTGCCAGCAGTTACTCGACGGGGGGACCCTACGAGCAGTACTTC.

The V and J genes are TRBV4-1 and TRBJ2-7; 7 nucleotides agree with TRBD1. J was trimmed by 4 bases and V by 8 bases; bases with no gene match: 17. CDR3 length: 16 residues. CDR1 is MGHRA, CDR2 YSYEKL, per germline. The CDR3 bases are TGCGCCAGCGGCCTATTCCAGGGGGTAGTTTTTTACGAGCAGTACTTC. Protein product: CASGLFQGVVFYEQYF.

The chain recombines TRBV1 with TRBJ2-3; the table's TRBD2 call for D was not verified on the DNA. TRBV1 has pseudogene status. The CDR3 totals 16 residues. Here the CDR3 reads CTSSQVPLRGGHLQYF. Here the CDR3 DNA reads TGCACCAGCAGCCAAGTCCCCTTGCGGGGGGGACATCTACAGTATTTT.

The chain links TRBV2 to TRBJ1-1, with D unclear. This CDR3 comprises 11 residues. In germline, CDR1 is SNHLY, CDR2 FYNNEI. Deletions cut 4 bases from V and 7 bases from J, with 7 bases between. Here the CDR3 reads CASSGPVEAFF. CDR3 sequence (DNA): TGTGCCAGCAGTGGTCCAGTTGAAGCTTTCTTT.

This chain joins TRBV7-2 and TRBJ1-2; a possible D gene is TRBD1 (6 bases). V dropped 5 bases and J dropped 8 bases, with 21 bases sitting between them. The CDR3 is 15 residues long. Germline loops: CDR1 SGHTA, CDR2 FQGNSA. Written as DNA, the CDR3 is TGTGCCAGCAGCCCCCGCGTGGGACAAACACAAGGCTACACCTTC. It is translated as CASSPRVGQTQGYTF.

This clone was counted once. This chain joins TRBV6-6 and TRBJ2-2; tentatively, D is TRBD2 (6 bases). Germline CDR1 MNHNY, CDR2 SVGAGI (reference sequence). The V end was cut by 2 bases, the J end by 4 bases, with 8 bases between. This CDR3 contains 14 residues. The CDR3 spells CASSYGGITGELFF. The CDR3 nucleotides read TGTGCCAGCAGTTACGGAGGGATCACCGGGGAGCTGTTTTTT.

The chain couples TRBV25-1 to TRBJ2-7; D is uncertain. CDR1 and CDR2 (germline): MGHDK, SYGVNS. The V and J ends lost 4 bases and 2 bases respectively, with 6 bases between them. This CDR3 region has 12 residues. The CDR3 bases are TGTGCCAGCAGTGGGTCAGCCTACGAGCAGTACTTC. Its protein product is CASSGSAYEQYF.

This clone was seen once. V is TRBV18 and J is TRBJ2-7; 10 bases align to TRBD1. The CDR3 contains 16 residues. After removal of 5 bases from V and 6 bases from J, the junction contained 13 bases not matched to a gene. Germline CDR1 reads KGHSH; CDR2 reads LQKENI. CDR3 amino acids: CASSDGVPGQGLEQYF. As DNA, the CDR3 is TGTGCCAGCTCAGACGGGGTTCCGGGACAGGGGCTCGAGCAGTACTTC.